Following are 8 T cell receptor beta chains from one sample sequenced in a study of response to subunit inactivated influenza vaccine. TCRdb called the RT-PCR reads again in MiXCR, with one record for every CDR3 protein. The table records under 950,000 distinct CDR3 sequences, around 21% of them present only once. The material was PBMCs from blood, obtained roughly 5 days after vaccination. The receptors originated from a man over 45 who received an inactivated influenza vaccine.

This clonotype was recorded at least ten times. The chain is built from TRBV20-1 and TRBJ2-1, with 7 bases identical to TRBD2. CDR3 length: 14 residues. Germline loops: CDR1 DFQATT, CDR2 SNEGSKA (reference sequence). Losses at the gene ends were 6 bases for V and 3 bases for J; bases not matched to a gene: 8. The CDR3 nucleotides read TGCAGTGCGGGTTCAGCGGGACGCTACAATGAGCAGTTCTTC. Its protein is CSAGSAGRYNEQFF.

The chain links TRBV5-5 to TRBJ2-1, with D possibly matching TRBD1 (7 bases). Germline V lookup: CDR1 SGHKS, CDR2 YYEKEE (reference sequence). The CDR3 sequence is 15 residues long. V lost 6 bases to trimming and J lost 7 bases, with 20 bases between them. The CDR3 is CASTIGDSRGNEQFF. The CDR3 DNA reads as TGTGCCAGCACCATAGGGGACAGCCGGGGGAATGAGCAGTTCTTC.

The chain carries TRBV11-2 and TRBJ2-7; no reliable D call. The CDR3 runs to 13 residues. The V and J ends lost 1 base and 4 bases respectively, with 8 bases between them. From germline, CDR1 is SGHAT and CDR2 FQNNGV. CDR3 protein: CASSLGVEYEQYF. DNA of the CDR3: TGTGCCAGCAGCTTAGGGGTGGAATACGAGCAGTACTTC.

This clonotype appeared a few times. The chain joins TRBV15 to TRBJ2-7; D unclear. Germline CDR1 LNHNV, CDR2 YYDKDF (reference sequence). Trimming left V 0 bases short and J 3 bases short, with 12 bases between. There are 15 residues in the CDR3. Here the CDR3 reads CATSRDSGIHYEQYF. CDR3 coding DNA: TGTGCCACCAGCAGAGATTCTGGTATCCACTACGAGCAGTACTTC.

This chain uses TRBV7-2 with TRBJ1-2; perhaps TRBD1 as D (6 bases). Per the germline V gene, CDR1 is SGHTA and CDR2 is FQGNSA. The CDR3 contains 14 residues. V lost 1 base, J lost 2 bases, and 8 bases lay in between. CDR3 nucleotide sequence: TGTGCCAGCAGCTTAGGGGGGGCGAACTATGGCTACACCTTC. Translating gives CASSLGGANYGYTF. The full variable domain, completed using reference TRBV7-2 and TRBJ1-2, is GAGVSQSPSNKVTEKGKDVELRCDPISGHTALYWYRQSLGQGLEFLIYFQGNSAPDKSGLPSDRFSAERTGGSVSTLTIQRTQQEDSAVYLCASSLGGANYGYTFGSGTRLTVV.

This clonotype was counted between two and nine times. The CDR3 reads CASSQALAGLEQFF. CDR3 sequence (DNA): TGCGCCAGCAGCCAAGCGTTGGCGGGTTTGGAGCAGTTCTTC. The rearrangement joins TRBV4-3 to TRBJ2-1; D might be TRBD2 (5 bases). V was clipped by 1 base and J by 10 bases, with 14 bases between them. Per germline, CDR1 LGHNA and CDR2 YSLEER. The CDR3 contains 14 residues.

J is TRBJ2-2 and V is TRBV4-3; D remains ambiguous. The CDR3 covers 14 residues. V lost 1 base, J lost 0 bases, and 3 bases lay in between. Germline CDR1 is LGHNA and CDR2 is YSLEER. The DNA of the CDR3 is TGCGCCAGCAGCCAAGTTACGAACACCGGGGAGCTGTTTTTT. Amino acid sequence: CASSQVTNTGELFF.

The CDR3 DNA reads TGTGCCAGCAGTTACTCGACTTTCTTTCCCGGGCAGTTCGGGGATACGCAGTATTTT. Translating gives CASSYSTFFPGQFGDTQYF. The chain carries TRBV6-5 and TRBJ2-3; no clear D. The germline V gene encodes CDR1 MNHEY and CDR2 SVGAGI. Trimming stripped 0 bases from V and 6 bases from J, with 25 bases between. The CDR3 is 19 amino acids.